This entry lists 14 T cell receptor beta chains sequenced from one sample in a study of CD4 and CD8 cells across lung adenocarcinoma regions. TCRdb called the PCR reads again in MiXCR, with one record for every CDR3 protein. The sample shows almost 7,000 distinct CDR3 sequences, about 50% of them seen only once. Sequencing was carried out using CD8+ T cells from the center of a lung tumor. The receptors originated from a male donor with lung adenocarcinoma. The CD4 and CD8 labels of this study may be unreliable.

The chain links TRBV10-2 to TRBJ2-4, with TRBD2 matching 7 bases. The CDR3 consists of 16 residues. The germline gives CDR1 WSHSY, CDR2 SAAADI. Trimming cost V 8 bases and J 4 bases; bases outside gene matches: 14. The CDR3 DNA is TGCGCCAGCCGAGATTGGGGGGAGGGCCAGAAAAACATTCAGTACTTC. It codes for CASRDWGEGQKNIQYF.

A note on this clonotype: A junction end diverges from the germline sequence, so it may reflect a read error. The CDR3 protein is CASGLGGEAQKTQYF. In DNA, the CDR3 is TGTGCCAGCGGTCTCGGGGGCGAGGCCCAAAAGACCCAGTACTTC. This sequence joins TRBV6-1 and TRBJ2-5; D possibly matches TRBD1 or TRBD2 (6 bases each). CDR3 length: 15 residues. The germline gives CDR1 MNHNS, CDR2 SASEGT.

About this clonotype itself: Relative to the germline gene, one junction end is altered; a read error may explain this. The gene calls are TRBV27 and TRBJ2-4, with D possibly matching TRBD2 (6 bases). This CDR3 has 16 amino acids. In germline, CDR1 is MNHEY, CDR2 SMNVEV (reference sequence). The CDR3 is CASSVRLPGAKNIQYF. The CDR3, as DNA: TGTGCCAGCAGCGTACGGCTACCGGGAGCCAAAAATATTCAGTATTTC.

The chain combines TRBV12-3 or TRBV12-4 with TRBJ2-1; 7 nucleotides agree with TRBD1. After removal of 6 bases from V and 4 bases from J, the junction contained 3 bases not matched to a gene. The CDR3 totals 13 residues. CDR3 in amino acids: CASRMGQYNEQFF. The CDR3 bases are TGTGCCAGCAGGATGGGACAGTACAATGAGCAGTTCTTC.

The V and J genes are TRBV6-5 and TRBJ2-2; D unclear. Germline V gives CDR1 MNHEY, CDR2 SVGAGI. Trimming took off 2 bases at V and 0 bases at J, with 4 bases between the two ends. The CDR3 contains 14 residues. CDR3 in DNA: TGTGCCAGCAGTTACGGCCCGAACACCGGGGAGCTGTTTTTT. It codes for CASSYGPNTGELFF.

This clonotype has more than one count but fewer than ten. The J gene is TRBJ2-5, the V gene TRBV14; weak D call: TRBD1 (6 bases). Trimming shortened V by 0 bases and J by 1 base, and 6 bases separated the two germline ends. CDR3 length: 14 amino acids. Looked up from germline, CDR1 is SGHDN and CDR2 is FVKESK. The chain's CDR3 is CASSQEDSQETQYF. The CDR3 DNA reads TGTGCCAGCAGCCAAGAGGACAGCCAAGAGACCCAGTACTTC.

This clonotype was found a few times. The chain recombines TRBV25-1 with TRBJ2-5; D may correspond to TRBD1 or TRBD2 (5 bases each). The V gene's germline CDR1 is MGHDK and CDR2 SYGVNS. CDR3 length equals 12 residues. Trimming pared 5 bases from V and 7 bases from J, leaving 11 bases between. This CDR3 is CASSTGAGTQYF. Here the CDR3 DNA reads TGTGCCAGCAGTACCGGGGCAGGGACCCAGTACTTC. Variable domain in full (rest from reference TRBV25-1 and TRBJ2-5): EADIYQTPRYLVIGTGKKITLECSQTMGHDKMYWYQQDPGMELHLIHYSYGVNSTEKGDLSSESTVSRIRTEHFPLTLESARPSHTSQYLCASSTGAGTQYFGPGTRLLVL.

Of note for this clonotype: Germline is not matched at one junction end, which may reflect a read error. This rearrangement joins TRBV27 to TRBJ2-3; TRBD1 is a possible D gene (6 bases). The CDR3 has 15 amino acids. Germline loops: CDR1 MNHEY, CDR2 SMNVEV (reference sequence). CDR3 DNA: TGTGCCAGGGGTTTAGGGGGACGGGGCACAGAGACGCAGTATTTC. It translates to CARGLGGRGTETQYF.

By share, this clonotype ranks as medium-sized. The chain has TRBV6-5 and TRBJ2-7; perhaps TRBD1 as D (5 bases). The V and J ends lost 2 bases and 0 bases respectively, with 11 bases between them. The CDR3 covers 15 residues. Germline lookup yields CDR1 MNHEY and CDR2 SVGAGI. The CDR3 sequence is CASSYETASSYEQYF. CDR3 nucleotides: TGTGCCAGCAGTTACGAGACAGCTAGCTCCTACGAGCAGTACTTC.

This clonotype was counted a few times. The rearrangement uses TRBV7-6 and TRBJ2-1, with 11 bases fitting TRBD2. The CDR3 totals 17 residues. Germline V CDR1 and CDR2: SGHVS, FNYEAQ. Trimming took 0 bases from V and 6 from J; bases not matched to a gene: 7. The CDR3 bases are TGTGCCAGCAGCTTAGCGGGCACTAGCGGGAGTAGCAATGAGCAGTTCTTC. Translating it yields CASSLAGTSGSSNEQFF.

The J gene is TRBJ2-3, the V gene TRBV6-1, with unresolved D. V shed 1 base and J shed 3 bases, with 14 bases lying between them. CDR3 size: 16 residues. Germline CDR1 MNHNS, CDR2 SASEGT. CDR3 sequence: CASSEGWGSATDTQYF. For the CDR3, the DNA is TGTGCCAGCAGTGAAGGATGGGGAAGTGCAACAGATACGCAGTATTTT.

This clonotype was seen only a few times. The chain recombines TRBV7-8 with TRBJ2-1; a possible D gene is TRBD1 (5 bases). The germline V gene encodes CDR1 SGHVS and CDR2 FQNEAQ. Trimming pared 0 bases from V and 1 base from J, leaving 10 bases between. The CDR3 covers 16 residues. CDR3 region: CASSLADGASYNEQFF. The CDR3 DNA sequence: TGTGCCAGCAGCTTAGCTGATGGGGCATCCTACAATGAGCAGTTCTTC.

This clonotype was seen more than once but under ten times. The chain combines TRBV6-2 or TRBV6-3 with TRBJ2-7, with D possibly TRBD1 on 6 matching bases. The CDR3 is 18 residues long. Between the trimmed V and J ends, which lost 2 bases and 0 bases, there was a span of 20 bases. Germline V CDR1 and CDR2: MNHEY, SVGEGT. This chain's CDR3 is CASSYPSRSGQSSYEQYF. CDR3 DNA sequence: TGTGCCAGCAGTTACCCGAGCCGAAGCGGACAGAGCTCCTACGAGCAGTACTTC.

This chain joins TRBV27 and TRBJ2-4; D unclear. The tail of the sequence fits TRBJ2-1 better, so the J call may be wrong. This CDR3 is built from 14 residues. CDR1 MNHEY and CDR2 SMNVEV come from the germline V gene (reference sequence). CDR3 region: CASTESTANNIQFF. The DNA of the CDR3 is TGTGCCAGCACCGAGTCAACGGCCAACAACATTCAGTTCTTC.